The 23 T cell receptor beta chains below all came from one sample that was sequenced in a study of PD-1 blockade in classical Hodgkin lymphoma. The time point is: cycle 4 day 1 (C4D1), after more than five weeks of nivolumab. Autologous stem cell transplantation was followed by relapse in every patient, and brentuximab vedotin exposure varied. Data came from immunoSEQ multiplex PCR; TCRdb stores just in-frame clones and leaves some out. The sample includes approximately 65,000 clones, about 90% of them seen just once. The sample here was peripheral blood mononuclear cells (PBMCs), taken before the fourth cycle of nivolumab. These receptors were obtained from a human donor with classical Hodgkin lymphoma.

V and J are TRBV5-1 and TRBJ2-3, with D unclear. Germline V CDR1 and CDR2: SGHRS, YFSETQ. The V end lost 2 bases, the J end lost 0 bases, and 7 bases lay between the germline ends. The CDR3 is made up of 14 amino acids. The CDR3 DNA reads TGCGCCAGCAGCTTACCCGGGAGCACAGATACGCAGTATTTT. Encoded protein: CASSLPGSTDTQYF.

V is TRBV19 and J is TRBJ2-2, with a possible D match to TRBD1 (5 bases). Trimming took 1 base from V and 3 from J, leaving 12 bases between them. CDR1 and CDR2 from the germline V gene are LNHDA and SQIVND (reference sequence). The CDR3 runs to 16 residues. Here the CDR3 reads CASSIAGMLYTGELFF. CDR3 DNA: TGTGCCAGTAGTATAGCAGGGATGCTGTACACCGGGGAGCTGTTTTTT.

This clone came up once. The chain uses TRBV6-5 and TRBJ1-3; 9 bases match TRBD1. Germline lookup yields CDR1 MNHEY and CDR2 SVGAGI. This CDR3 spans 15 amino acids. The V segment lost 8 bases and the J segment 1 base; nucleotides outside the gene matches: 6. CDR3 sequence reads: CASHDRGDSGNTIYF. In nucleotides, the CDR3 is TGTGCCAGCCACGACAGGGGGGATTCTGGAAACACCATATATTTT.

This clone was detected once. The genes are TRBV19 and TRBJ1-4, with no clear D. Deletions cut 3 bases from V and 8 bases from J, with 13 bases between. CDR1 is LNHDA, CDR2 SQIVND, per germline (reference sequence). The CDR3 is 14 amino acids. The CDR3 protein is CASSIPNQLEKLFF. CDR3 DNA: TGTGCCAGTAGTATCCCGAATCAACTGGAAAAACTGTTTTTT.

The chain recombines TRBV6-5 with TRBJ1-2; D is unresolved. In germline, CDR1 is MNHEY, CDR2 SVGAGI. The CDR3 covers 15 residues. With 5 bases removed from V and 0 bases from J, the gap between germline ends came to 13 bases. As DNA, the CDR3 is TGTGCCAGCAGTGCCTCGGGTGTAGCTAACTATGGCTACACCTTC. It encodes CASSASGVANYGYTF.

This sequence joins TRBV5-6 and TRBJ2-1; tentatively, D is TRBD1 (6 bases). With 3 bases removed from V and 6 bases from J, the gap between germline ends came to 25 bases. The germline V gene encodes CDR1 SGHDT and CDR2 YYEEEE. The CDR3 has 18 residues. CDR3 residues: CASSSDLRDTYFLNEQFF. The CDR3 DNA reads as TGTGCCAGCAGCTCGGATCTTAGGGACACCTATTTTCTCAATGAGCAGTTCTTC.

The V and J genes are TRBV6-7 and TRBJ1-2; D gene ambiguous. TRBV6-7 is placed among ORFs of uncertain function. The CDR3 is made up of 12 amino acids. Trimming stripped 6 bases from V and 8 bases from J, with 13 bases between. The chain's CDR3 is CASSLIGDGYTF. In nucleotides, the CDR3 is TGTGCCAGCAGCCTCATTGGAGACGGCTACACCTTC.

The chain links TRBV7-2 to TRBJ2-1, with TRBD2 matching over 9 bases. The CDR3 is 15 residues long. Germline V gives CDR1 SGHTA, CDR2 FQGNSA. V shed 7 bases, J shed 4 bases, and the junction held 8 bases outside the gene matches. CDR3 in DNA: TGTGCCAGCACCCCGAGCGGGGGGCCGTACAATGAGCAGTTCTTC. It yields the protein CASTPSGGPYNEQFF.

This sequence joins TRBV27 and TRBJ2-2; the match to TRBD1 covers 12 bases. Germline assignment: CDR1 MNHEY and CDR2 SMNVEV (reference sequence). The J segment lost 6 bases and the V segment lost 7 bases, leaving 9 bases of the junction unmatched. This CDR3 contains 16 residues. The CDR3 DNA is TGTGCCAGCATCCCGGGACAGGGGGCGCGGGCCGGGGAGCTGTTTTTT. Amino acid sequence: CASIPGQGARAGELFF.

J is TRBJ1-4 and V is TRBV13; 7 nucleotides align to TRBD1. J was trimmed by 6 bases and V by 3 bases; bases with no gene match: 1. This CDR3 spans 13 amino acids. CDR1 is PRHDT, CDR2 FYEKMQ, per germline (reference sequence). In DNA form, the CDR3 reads TGTGCCAGCAGCTTCGACAGGGATGAAAAACTGTTTTTT. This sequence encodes CASSFDRDEKLFF.

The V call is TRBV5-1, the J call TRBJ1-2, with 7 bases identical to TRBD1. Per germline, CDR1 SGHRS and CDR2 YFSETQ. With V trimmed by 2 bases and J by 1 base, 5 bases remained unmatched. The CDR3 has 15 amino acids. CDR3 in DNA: TGCGCCAGCAGCTTACGACAGGGCCTTAACTATGGCTACACCTTC. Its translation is CASSLRQGLNYGYTF.

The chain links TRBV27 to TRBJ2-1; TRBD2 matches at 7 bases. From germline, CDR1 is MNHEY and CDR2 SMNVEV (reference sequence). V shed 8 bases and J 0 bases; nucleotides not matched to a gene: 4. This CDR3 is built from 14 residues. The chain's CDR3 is CASQAGFSYNEQFF. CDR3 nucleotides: TGTGCCAGCCAAGCGGGGTTCTCCTACAATGAGCAGTTCTTC.

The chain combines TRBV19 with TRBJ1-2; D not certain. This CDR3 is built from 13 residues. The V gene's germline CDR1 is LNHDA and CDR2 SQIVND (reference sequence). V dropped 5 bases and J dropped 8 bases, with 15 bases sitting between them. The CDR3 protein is CASSYDGEGGYTF. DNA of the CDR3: TGTGCCAGTAGTTACGACGGGGAAGGGGGCTACACCTTC. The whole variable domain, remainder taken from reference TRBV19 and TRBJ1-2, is DGGITQSPKYLFRKEGQNVTLSCEQNLNHDAMYWYRQDPGQGLRLIYYSQIVNDFQKGDIAEGYSVSREKKESFPLTVTSAQKNPTAFYLCASSYDGEGGYTFGSGTRLTVV.

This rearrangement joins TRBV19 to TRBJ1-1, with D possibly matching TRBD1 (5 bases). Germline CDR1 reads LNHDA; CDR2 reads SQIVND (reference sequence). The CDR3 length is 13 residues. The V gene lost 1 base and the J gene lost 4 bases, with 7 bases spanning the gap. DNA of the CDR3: TGTGCCAGTAGTATAGCAGGGCCCACTGAAGCTTTCTTT. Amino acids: CASSIAGPTEAFF.

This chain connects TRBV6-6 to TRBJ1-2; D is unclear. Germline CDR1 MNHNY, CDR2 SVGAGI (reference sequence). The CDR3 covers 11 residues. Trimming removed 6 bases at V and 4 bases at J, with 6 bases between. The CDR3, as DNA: TGTGCCAGCAGCCCAAGCTATGGCTACACCTTC. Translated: CASSPSYGYTF.

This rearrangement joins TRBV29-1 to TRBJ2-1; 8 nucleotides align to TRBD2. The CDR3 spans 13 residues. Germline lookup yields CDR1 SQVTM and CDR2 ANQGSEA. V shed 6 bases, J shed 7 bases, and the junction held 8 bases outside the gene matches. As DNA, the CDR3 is TGCAGCGTGTACAAGCGGGGGCCGAATGAGCAGTTCTTC. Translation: CSVYKRGPNEQFF.

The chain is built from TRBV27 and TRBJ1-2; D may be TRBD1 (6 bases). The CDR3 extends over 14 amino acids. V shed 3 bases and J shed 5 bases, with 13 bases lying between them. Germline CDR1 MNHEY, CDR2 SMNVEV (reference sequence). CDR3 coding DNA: TGTGCCAGCAGTTTGCAGGGGAGGTCTTATGGCTACACCTTC. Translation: CASSLQGRSYGYTF.

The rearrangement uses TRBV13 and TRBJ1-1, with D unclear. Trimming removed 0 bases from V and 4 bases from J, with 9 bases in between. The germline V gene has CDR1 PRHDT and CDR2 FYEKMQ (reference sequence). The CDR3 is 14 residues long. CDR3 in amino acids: CASSLGEEVTEAFF. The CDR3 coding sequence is TGTGCCAGCAGCTTAGGAGAGGAGGTCACTGAAGCTTTCTTT. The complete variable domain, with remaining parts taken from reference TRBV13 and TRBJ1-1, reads AAGVIQSPRHLIKEKRETATLKCYPIPRHDTVYWYQQGPGQDPQFLISFYEKMQSDKGSIPDRFSAQQFSDYHSELNMSSLELGDSALYFCASSLGEEVTEAFFGQGTRLTVV.

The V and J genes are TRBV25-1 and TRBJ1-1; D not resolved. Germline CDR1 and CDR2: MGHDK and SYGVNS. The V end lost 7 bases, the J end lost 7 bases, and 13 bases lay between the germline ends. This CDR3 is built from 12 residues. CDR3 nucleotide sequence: TGTGCCAGCACATCGGCGGGTTATGAAGCTTTCTTT. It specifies CASTSAGYEAFF.

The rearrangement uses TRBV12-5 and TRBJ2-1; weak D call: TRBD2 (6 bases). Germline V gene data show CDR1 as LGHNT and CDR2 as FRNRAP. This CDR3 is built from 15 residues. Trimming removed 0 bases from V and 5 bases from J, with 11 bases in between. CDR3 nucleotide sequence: TGTGCTAGTGGTTTGGTACCAAGCGGGCACAATGAGCAGTTCTTC. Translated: CASGLVPSGHNEQFF.

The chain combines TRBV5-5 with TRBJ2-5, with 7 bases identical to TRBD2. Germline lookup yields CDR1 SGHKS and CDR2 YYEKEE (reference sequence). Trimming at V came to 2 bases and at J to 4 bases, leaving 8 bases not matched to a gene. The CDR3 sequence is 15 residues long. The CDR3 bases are TGTGCCAGCAGCTTTGAAGCGGGGCCCAGAGAGACCCAGTACTTC. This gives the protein CASSFEAGPRETQYF. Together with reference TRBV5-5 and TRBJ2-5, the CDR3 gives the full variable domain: DAGVTQSPTHLIKTRGQQVTLRCSPISGHKSVSWYQQVLGQGPQFIFQYYEKEERGRGNFPDRFSARQFPNYSSELNVNALLLGDSALYLCASSFEAGPRETQYFGPGTRLLVL.

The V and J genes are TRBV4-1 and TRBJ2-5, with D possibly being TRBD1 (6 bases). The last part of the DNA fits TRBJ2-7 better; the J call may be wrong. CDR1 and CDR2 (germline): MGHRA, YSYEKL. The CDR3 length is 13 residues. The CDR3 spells CASQGSRANEQYF. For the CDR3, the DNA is TGCGCCAGCCAGGGGTCCAGGGCGAACGAGCAGTACTTC.

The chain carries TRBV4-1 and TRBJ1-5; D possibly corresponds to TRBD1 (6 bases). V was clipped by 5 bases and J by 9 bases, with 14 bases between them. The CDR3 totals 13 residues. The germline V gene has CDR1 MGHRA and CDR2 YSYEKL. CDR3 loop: CASSSATDRPQHF. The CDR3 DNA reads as TGCGCCAGCAGCTCGGCCACGGACAGGCCCCAGCATTTT.